This paragraph reports one T cell receptor (beta chain). The antigen is unknown. This entry belongs to a study of CD8+ T cells in alopecia areata. Overall study: Treated patients swallowed 5 to 10 mg of oral tofacitinib twice daily. Tofacitinib treatment spanned 6 to 18 months, with 6 months off drug afterward. Study-wide findings and caveats: TCRs were shared less clearly across patients than in mice, possibly for HLA-related reasons.

Extraction and reverse transcription of RNA yielded cDNA as the sequencing template. Sequenced by immunoSEQ multiplex PCR; TCRdb stores in-frame clones only, minus some. The top ten clones hold 9.5% to 12% of a sample with 160,000 or so clones, around 71% of them seen once. T lymphocytes (CD4+ and CD8+) were sorted from PBMCs. Deletions cut 3 bases from V and 0 bases from J, with 5 bases between. The CDR3 has 13 residues. CDR1 and CDR2 (germline): MNHEY, SMNVEV (reference sequence). The chain recombines TRBV27 with TRBJ1-1; D gene unclear. This clonotype was sampled from a human donor with alopecia areata. The sample here was CD8+ T cells sorted from blood, taken at week 0. This CDR3 is CASSFVLNTEAFF. CDR3 coding DNA: TGTGCCAGCAGTTTCGTCTTGAACACTGAAGCTTTCTTT.